A single sample is the source of the 32 T cell receptor beta chains below, sequenced in a study of T cell clonotyping in hematopoietic cell transplantation. TCRdb keeps only in-frame clones here, not all; method: immunoSEQ multiplex PCR. The sample includes 8,500 to 9,000 clones, 65% to 90% of them seen just once. Here the sequenced sample was PBMCs, taken 180 days after allogeneic stem cell transplant. The source of these receptors is a female patient aged 30 to 45 who had an allogeneic stem cell transplant, so the T cells may come from the graft donor. Some clones in this sample may be carry-over from other donors' samples.

The V and J genes are TRBV7-2 and TRBJ1-1; maybe TRBD1 (6 bases). V lost 7 bases and J 11 bases, leaving 20 bases between the germline ends. CDR1 and CDR2 (germline): SGHTA, FQGNSA. The CDR3 is made up of 13 amino acids. For the CDR3, the DNA is TGTGCCAGCACCGACCCATCGGGGACACGTGCTTTCTTT. This encodes CASTDPSGTRAFF. The full variable domain, completed using reference TRBV7-2 and TRBJ1-1, is GAGVSQSPSNKVTEKGKDVELRCDPISGHTALYWYRQSLGQGLEFLIYFQGNSAPDKSGLPSDRFSAERTGGSVSTLTIQRTQQEDSAVYLCASTDPSGTRAFFGQGTRLTVV.

The V and J genes are TRBV30 and TRBJ2-5; D is uncertain. Germline-derived CDR1 and CDR2 are GTSNPN and SVGIG (reference sequence). The V and J ends lost 4 bases and 6 bases respectively, with 21 bases between them. The CDR3 is made up of 15 amino acids. The CDR3 loop is CAWTARTGARQTQYF. The CDR3 nucleotides read TGTGCCTGGACCGCTCGGACCGGCGCGAGGCAGACCCAGTACTTC.

This chain uses TRBV7-2 with TRBJ2-3; D not certain. Germline V gene lookup returns CDR1 SGHTA and CDR2 FQGNSA. V lost 5 bases to trimming and J lost 0 bases, with 15 bases between them. The CDR3 is 16 amino acids. For the CDR3, the DNA is TGTGCCAGCAGCCTCGCGCGCTCCGCAAGCACAGATACGCAGTATTTT. Translating gives CASSLARSASTDTQYF.

V and J are TRBV6-5 and TRBJ1-2; TRBD1 matches 11 bases. The CDR3 runs to 14 residues. J lost 4 bases, V lost 6 bases, and 4 bases had no gene match. CDR1 is MNHEY and CDR2 is SVGAGI in the germline V gene. The CDR3 loop reads CASSSGQGVYGYTF. The CDR3 DNA sequence: TGTGCCAGCAGCTCGGGACAGGGGGTCTATGGCTACACCTTC.

V is TRBV2 and J is TRBJ1-5; D is possibly TRBD1 (5 bases). The V and J ends lost 11 bases and 2 bases respectively, with 13 bases between them. CDR3 length: 13 residues. Germline CDR1 and CDR2: SNHLY and FYNNEI. This CDR3 is CAGQGDGNQPQHF. CDR3 bases: TGTGCCGGTCAAGGGGATGGCAATCAGCCCCAGCATTTT.

This chain links TRBV4-3 with TRBJ1-6; D gene ambiguous. Deletions cut 2 bases from V and 12 bases from J, with 11 bases between. The CDR3 runs 13 residues. Looked up from germline, CDR1 is LGHNA and CDR2 is YSLEER. This chain's CDR3 is CASSQNSYEPLHF. The CDR3 nucleotides read TGCGCCAGCAGCCAAAACAGCTATGAACCCCTCCACTTT.

This clone was counted between two and nine times. The chain carries TRBV19 and TRBJ1-5, with D tentatively TRBD1 (5 bases). This CDR3 region has 13 residues. The V end lost 6 bases, the J end lost 7 bases, and 13 bases lay between the germline ends. CDR1 is LNHDA, CDR2 SQIVND, per germline (reference sequence). The CDR3 DNA sequence: TGTGCCAGTAGCCCGACCGGGGGACAGCCCCAGCATTTT. It codes for CASSPTGGQPQHF.

This chain uses TRBV6-4 with TRBJ1-2; 7 bases are shared with TRBD1. Germline loops: CDR1 MRHNA, CDR2 SNTAGT. Unmatched junction bases numbered 7, after V lost 6 bases and J lost 0 bases. CDR3 length: 15 amino acids. The CDR3 nucleotides are TGTGCCAGCAGCCCAGGGACAGCAACTAACTATGGCTACACCTTC. This translates into CASSPGTATNYGYTF.

The CDR3 region is CASSLGRGAVYEQYF. DNA of the CDR3: TGTGCCAGCAGCTTGGGGCGGGGGGCGGTCTACGAGCAGTACTTC. V and J are TRBV5-6 and TRBJ2-7; TRBD2 aligns across 8 bases. Germline trimming cut 0 bases from V and 3 bases from J; bases unmatched to any gene: 5. Germline CDR1 and CDR2: SGHDT and YYEEEE. CDR3 length: 15 amino acids.

V usage is TRBV9 and J usage is TRBJ1-4; no firm D call. The CDR3 has 14 residues. Looked up from germline, CDR1 is SGDLS and CDR2 is YYNGEE. Between the trimmed V and J ends, which lost 0 bases and 8 bases, there was a span of 11 bases. CDR3 DNA sequence: TGTGCCAGCAGCGTAGATGGTTCTGGGGAAAAACTGTTTTTT. It yields the protein CASSVDGSGEKLFF.

V usage is TRBV25-1 and J usage is TRBJ1-4; tentative D call: TRBD1 (5 bases). Germline CDR1 and CDR2: MGHDK and SYGVNS. Deletions cut 0 bases from V and 0 bases from J, with 14 bases between. CDR3 length: 18 residues. The CDR3 DNA reads as TGTGCCAGCAGTGAATATAAGGGGTTCCCACCAACTAATGAAAAACTGTTTTTT. Translated, it gives CASSEYKGFPPTNEKLFF.

This clone has only a few counts. This chain uses TRBV5-4 with TRBJ1-1; 7 nucleotides line up with TRBD1. Trimming took 2 bases from V and 10 from J; bases not matched to a gene: 2. The CDR3 has 11 amino acids. CDR1 SGHNT and CDR2 YYREEE come from the germline V gene (reference sequence). In DNA form, the CDR3 reads TGTGCCAGCAGCTTTCAGGGGGGAGCTTTCTTT. Encoded protein: CASSFQGGAFF.

This clone was counted only a few times. This sequence joins TRBV9 and TRBJ2-5, with a tentative D call TRBD2 (6 bases). V gave up 1 base and J gave up 4 bases, with 14 bases separating them. Germline values: CDR1 SGDLS, CDR2 YYNGEE. This CDR3 has 15 residues. The CDR3 spells CASSVMEGLGETQYF. CDR3 coding DNA: TGTGCCAGCAGCGTAATGGAGGGCTTGGGAGAGACCCAGTACTTC.

This clone was seen once. The gene calls are TRBV7-2 and TRBJ2-2, with D unclear. V was clipped by 4 bases and J by 5 bases, with 5 bases between them. CDR1 is SGHTA and CDR2 is FQGNSA in the germline V gene. The CDR3 has 12 residues. The CDR3 spells CASSSPTGELFF. Written as DNA, the CDR3 is TGTGCCAGCAGCTCCCCTACCGGGGAGCTGTTTTTT.

In nucleotides, the CDR3 is TGTGCCAGCAGCTTAATGAGGAACACTGAAGCTTTCTTT. Protein product: CASSLMRNTEAFF. The chain combines TRBV11-2 with TRBJ1-1; D is unclear. V shed 2 bases and J shed 1 base, with 5 bases lying between them. This CDR3 region has 13 residues. Germline loops: CDR1 SGHAT, CDR2 FQNNGV.

V is TRBV10-3 and J is TRBJ1-2; D not resolved. This CDR3 is built from 13 residues. Germline CDR1 is ENHRY and CDR2 is SYGVKD. The V end was cut by 5 bases, the J end by 7 bases, with 14 bases between. This CDR3 is CAISTDGESGYTF. Here the CDR3 DNA reads TGTGCCATCAGTACGGATGGGGAGAGTGGCTACACCTTC.

Here the CDR3 reads CASSSGIFDGNTIYF. DNA for the CDR3: TGTGCCAGCAGCTCCGGGATATTCGATGGAAACACCATATATTTT. The V call is TRBV11-3, the J call TRBJ1-3; D not resolved. Per the germline V gene, CDR1 is SGHNT and CDR2 is YENEEA. Trimming stripped 4 bases from V and 3 bases from J, with 13 bases between. The CDR3 spans 15 residues.

This clone was seen only once. The chain uses TRBV7-2 and TRBJ1-6; D not certain. Trimming shortened V by 0 bases and J by 5 bases, and 14 bases separated the two germline ends. The CDR3 spans 17 residues. CDR1 and CDR2 (germline): SGHTA, FQGNSA. CDR3 nucleotides: TGTGCCAGCAGCTTAGCTCGCCTTAAGGGCCATAATTCACCCCTCCACTTT. Protein product: CASSLARLKGHNSPLHF.

The rearrangement links TRBV18 to TRBJ2-7; no firm D call. The germline V gene has CDR1 KGHSH and CDR2 LQKENI. This CDR3 contains 12 residues. V was trimmed by 3 bases and J by 7 bases, leaving 10 bases between them. DNA for the CDR3: TGTGCCAGCTCACCTTCCGGGCTGGAGCAGTACTTC. Residues: CASSPSGLEQYF.

Only one count was recorded for this clone. This chain joins TRBV7-3 and TRBJ2-2; D remains unclear. The V gene lost 3 bases and the J gene lost 4 bases, with 12 bases spanning the gap. Germline V gene lookup returns CDR1 SGHTA and CDR2 FQGTGA. The CDR3 has 15 residues. The CDR3 DNA sequence: TGTGCCAGCAGCTTGGCGGCCCTGACCACCGGGGAGCTGTTTTTT. Translated: CASSLAALTTGELFF.

The chain has TRBV30 and TRBJ1-5, with a weak D call TRBD1 (6 bases). The CDR3 has 16 residues. Germline CDR1 GTSNPN, CDR2 SVGIG (reference sequence). V was pared by 0 bases and J by 2 bases, with 14 bases between. Here the CDR3 reads CAWSVRGGGGNQPQHF. The CDR3 DNA reads as TGTGCCTGGAGTGTCAGGGGTGGAGGGGGCAATCAGCCCCAGCATTTT. The full variable domain, with the rest looked up from reference TRBV30 and TRBJ1-5, is SQTIHQWPATLVQPVGSPLSLECTVEGTSNPNLYWYRQAAGRGLQLLFYSVGIGQISSEVPQNLSASRPQDRQFILSSKKLLLSDSGFYLCAWSVRGGGGNQPQHFGDGTRLSIL.

This chain links TRBV7-6 with TRBJ1-1, with D uncertain. The CDR3 totals 14 residues. Deletions cut 3 bases from V and 3 bases from J, with 11 bases between. From germline, CDR1 is SGHVS and CDR2 FNYEAQ. CDR3 amino acids: CASSFALGDTEAFF. Here the CDR3 DNA reads TGTGCCAGCAGCTTTGCCCTTGGGGACACTGAAGCTTTCTTT.

V usage is TRBV7-2 and J usage is TRBJ1-2; D not certain. There are 14 residues in the CDR3. Trimming left V 6 bases short and J 4 bases short, with 15 bases between. Germline V gives CDR1 SGHTA, CDR2 FQGNSA. This chain's CDR3 is CASRPDLGPYGYTF. The CDR3 nucleotides read TGTGCCAGCAGACCTGACCTTGGACCCTATGGCTACACCTTC.

The rearrangement uses TRBV5-4 and TRBJ1-1; no clear D gene. V was trimmed by 0 bases and J by 0 bases, leaving 9 bases between them. The germline V gene has CDR1 SGHNT and CDR2 YYREEE (reference sequence). The CDR3 is 15 residues long. The CDR3 DNA follows: TGTGCCAGCAGCTTGGGAGGAGGATTGAACACTGAAGCTTTCTTT. It encodes CASSLGGGLNTEAFF.

The chain joins TRBV5-1 to TRBJ1-1; D is unresolved. The germline gives CDR1 SGHRS, CDR2 YFSETQ. There are 15 residues in the CDR3. The germline V and J ends were trimmed by 3 bases and 4 bases, with 16 bases remaining between them. Here the CDR3 reads CASSSPSMEGTEAFF. Here the CDR3 DNA reads TGCGCCAGCAGCTCCCCCTCGATGGAGGGCACTGAAGCTTTCTTT.

This clone appeared a single time. The chain carries TRBV19 and TRBJ2-7; D gene uncertain. The CDR3 length is 13 residues. CDR1 is LNHDA, CDR2 SQIVND, per germline (reference sequence). Trimming took 5 bases from V and 0 from J, leaving 8 bases between them. The CDR3 DNA is TGTGCCAGTAGTTGGGGTAACTCCTACGAGCAGTACTTC. Amino acids: CASSWGNSYEQYF.

V is TRBV9 and J is TRBJ1-2, with TRBD1 matching over 8 bases. The CDR3 loop spans 13 amino acids. After removal of 4 bases from V and 8 bases from J, the junction contained 7 bases not matched to a gene. Germline CDR1 is SGDLS and CDR2 is YYNGEE. For the CDR3, the DNA is TGTGCCAGCAGCCTGGACAGGGATTACGGCTACACCTTC. Protein sequence: CASSLDRDYGYTF.

The chain is built from TRBV7-9 and TRBJ1-1; unclear D gene. The CDR3 sequence is 13 residues long. Between the trimmed V and J ends, which lost 1 base and 10 bases, there was a span of 13 bases. Germline CDR1 and CDR2: SEHNR and FQNEAQ (reference sequence). This CDR3 is CASSLVGGSGAFF. The DNA for the CDR3 is TGTGCCAGCAGCTTAGTGGGCGGAAGCGGAGCTTTCTTT. Using reference TRBV7-9 and TRBJ1-1 for the parts outside the CDR3, the full variable domain is DTGVSQNPRHKITKRGQNVTFRCDPISEHNRLYWYRQTLGQGPEFLTYFQNEAQLEKSRLLSDRFSAERPKGSFSTLEIQRTEQGDSAMYLCASSLVGGSGAFFGQGTRLTVV.

The chain employs TRBV30 and TRBJ1-2; D call uncertain. Germline V gene data show CDR1 as GTSNPN and CDR2 as SVGIG (reference sequence). V was pared by 2 bases and J by 3 bases, with 7 bases between. The CDR3 has 12 residues. The CDR3, as DNA: TGTGCCTGGAGTATGAATGACTATGGCTACACCTTC. Translation: CAWSMNDYGYTF.

In nucleotides, the CDR3 is TGTGCCAGCAGTTTTCGACAGGATAATTCACCCCTCCACTTT. Its protein is CASSFRQDNSPLHF. This rearrangement joins TRBV27 to TRBJ1-6; weak D call: TRBD1 (6 bases). Trimming cost V 3 bases and J 5 bases, with 8 bases left between them. Looked up from germline, CDR1 is MNHEY and CDR2 is SMNVEV (reference sequence). The length of the CDR3 is 14 residues.

This chain links TRBV27 with TRBJ2-5; D remains ambiguous. CDR1 and CDR2 (germline): MNHEY, SMNVEV (reference sequence). Trimming removed 5 bases at V and 5 bases at J, with 15 bases between. The CDR3 covers 14 residues. CDR3 DNA sequence: TGTGCCAGCAGTCCAACAGTCTACGCGGAGACCCAGTACTTC. It yields the protein CASSPTVYAETQYF.

The chain has TRBV10-3 and TRBJ2-7; the D is unclear. Trimming took off 3 bases at V and 2 bases at J, with 5 bases between the two ends. This CDR3 region has 12 residues. Germline V CDR1 and CDR2: ENHRY, SYGVKD. CDR3 nucleotides: TGTGCCATCAGTGAAGCAGCCTACGAGCAGTACTTC. Translation: CAISEAAYEQYF.